This passage covers 21 T cell receptor beta chains from one sample sequenced in a study of CD8 T cells in ankylosing spondylitis. Study results and caveats: Roughly eight highly homologous variants made up a TCR beta motif that seemed to typify ankylosing spondylitis blood.

Antigen specificity for these receptors is unknown. TCRdb recomputed calls from the 5' RACE reads with MiXCR, one row per CDR3 protein. The sample contains about 540,000 distinct CDR3 sequences, approximately 11% of which appear only once. The specimen sequenced was blood, either unsorted or a sorted T cell fraction (not recorded which). These receptor sequences come from a male donor with ankylosing spondylitis.

This clonotype was detected many times. V is TRBV4-2 and J is TRBJ2-3; D remains ambiguous. The CDR3 has 15 residues. The germline V and J ends were trimmed by 6 bases and 4 bases, with 17 bases remaining between them. Germline V gene data show CDR1 as LGHNA and CDR2 as YNFKEQ. The CDR3 loop reads CASSPVPSNPDTQYF. DNA of the CDR3: TGTGCCAGCAGTCCGGTCCCTAGTAACCCAGATACGCAGTATTTT.

In this sample, this clonotype turned up many times. V usage is TRBV24-1 and J usage is TRBJ2-1; TRBD1 might be the D (6 bases). Germline V gene lookup returns CDR1 KGHDR and CDR2 SFDVKD. The CDR3 is 16 amino acids. Trimming removed 4 bases from V and 0 bases from J, with 12 bases in between. The CDR3 sequence is CATSDVDSTSYNEQFF. The CDR3, as DNA: TGTGCCACCAGTGACGTGGACAGCACCTCCTACAATGAGCAGTTCTTC.

This clonotype appeared a few times. V and J are TRBV7-9 and TRBJ2-1; 8 bases agree with TRBD1. The CDR3 has 10 amino acids. The germline V gene has CDR1 SEHNR and CDR2 FQNEAQ (reference sequence). CDR3 DNA sequence: TGTGCGCCCGGACAGGGATTGGAGTTCTTC. This codes for CAPGQGLEFF.

This clonotype was observed a single time. A junction boundary mismatches the germline segment, possibly from a read error. V gene TRBV27 combines with J gene TRBJ2-1; maybe TRBD2 (6 bases). This CDR3 is built from 13 residues. Germline CDR1 and CDR2: MNHEY and SMNVEV (reference sequence). The CDR3 nucleotides read TGTCCCAGCAGTTTCGGGGGTCTCGATGAGCAGTTCTTC. It specifies CPSSFGGLDEQFF.

This clonotype was counted many times. The rearrangement joins TRBV7-9 to TRBJ2-4; D may be TRBD1 or TRBD2 (5 bases each). The CDR3 contains 13 residues. The germline V gene encodes CDR1 SEHNR and CDR2 FQNEAQ (reference sequence). Between the trimmed V and J ends, which lost 3 bases and 9 bases, there was a span of 12 bases. The CDR3 nucleotides are TGTGCCAGCAGCTTTACGGAGAGGGGCATTCAGTACTTC. Translated: CASSFTERGIQYF.

V is TRBV20-1 and J is TRBJ2-2; D possibly corresponds to TRBD1 (5 bases). Deletions cut 3 bases from V and 2 bases from J, with 16 bases between. Germline V gene lookup returns CDR1 DFQATT and CDR2 SNEGSKA (reference sequence). This CDR3 contains 16 residues. CDR3 sequence: CSASYRDRYNTGELFF. The CDR3 DNA sequence: TGCAGTGCTAGTTATCGTGACAGATACAACACCGGGGAGCTGTTTTTT.

The gene calls are TRBV29-1 and TRBJ2-1; perhaps D is TRBD1 or TRBD2 (6 bases each). Trimming stripped 7 bases from V and 5 bases from J, with 18 bases between. Germline values: CDR1 SQVTM, CDR2 ANQGSEA. This CDR3 is 14 amino acids long. Here the CDR3 reads CSALGGRTHNEQFF. The CDR3 DNA sequence: TGCAGCGCCCTAGGGGGGCGGACCCACAATGAGCAGTTCTTC.

This clonotype appeared a few times. The genes are TRBV12-3 or TRBV12-4 and TRBJ2-5, with D possibly TRBD1 on 5 matching bases. The V and J ends lost 6 bases and 5 bases respectively, with 22 bases between them. This CDR3 has 16 amino acids. CDR3 sequence reads: CASSVLPGAPGETQYF. In DNA, the CDR3 is TGTGCCAGCAGCGTACTGCCAGGAGCCCCAGGGGAGACCCAGTACTTC.

The J gene is TRBJ2-7, the V gene TRBV3-1; D is undetermined. The CDR3 is 15 amino acids. Germline-derived CDR1 and CDR2 are LGHDT and YNNKEL (reference sequence). Trimming took off 1 base at V and 4 bases at J, with 14 bases between the two ends. Here the CDR3 reads CASSQGARNGYEQYF. The CDR3 DNA reads TGTGCCAGCAGCCAAGGGGCTAGAAATGGTTACGAGCAGTACTTC.

The chain joins TRBV20-1 to TRBJ2-1, with TRBD2 matching 10 bases. Germline lookup yields CDR1 DFQATT and CDR2 SNEGSKA (reference sequence). V gave up 3 bases and J gave up 1 base; unmatched junction bases: 18. The CDR3 spans 20 residues. CDR3 amino acids: CSARGSGRLAGVRSYNEQFF. DNA of the CDR3: TGCAGTGCTAGGGGTTCGGGTCGGCTAGCGGGAGTAAGGTCCTACAATGAGCAGTTCTTC.

This clonotype was seen repeatedly, ten times or more. The chain has TRBV4-1 and TRBJ1-1; D call uncertain. Trimming took off 0 bases at V and 6 bases at J, with 11 bases between the two ends. This CDR3 contains 14 residues. Germline CDR1 MGHRA, CDR2 YSYEKL. This CDR3 is CASSQESLISEAFF. Written as DNA, the CDR3 is TGCGCCAGCAGCCAAGAATCCTTGATCTCTGAAGCTTTCTTT.

Concerning this clonotype: A read error is possible here, since a much larger clone lies one base away. This chain links TRBV7-2 with TRBJ2-1; no firm D call. CDR3 length: 17 amino acids. Deletions cut 1 base from V and 0 bases from J, with 13 bases between. From germline, CDR1 is SGHTA and CDR2 FQGNSA. The CDR3 coding sequence is TGTGCCAGCAGCTTAGGCCCGGTGGGAACCTCCTACAATGAGCAGTTCTTC. Translation gives CASSLGPVGTSYNEQFF.

This clonotype was picked up a small number of times. The chain is built from TRBV15 and TRBJ2-5, with 8 nucleotides matching TRBD2. The CDR3 loop spans 16 amino acids. The V gene's germline CDR1 is LNHNV and CDR2 YYDKDF (reference sequence). Trimming removed 1 base from V and 1 base from J; junction bases left unmatched: 5. CDR3 DNA: TGTGCCACCAGCAGAGGTCTAGCGGGCCTCCAAGAGACCCAGTACTTC. Residues: CATSRGLAGLQETQYF.

This clonotype was detected a few times. V usage is TRBV20-1 and J usage is TRBJ2-1; D remains ambiguous. The CDR3 spans 13 residues. The germline gives CDR1 DFQATT, CDR2 SNEGSKA (reference sequence). With 0 bases removed from V and 2 bases from J, the gap between germline ends came to 5 bases. CDR3 coding DNA: TGCAGTGCTAGAGACCCGCCCTACAATGAGCAGTTCTTC. Residues: CSARDPPYNEQFF.

The chain joins TRBV5-1 to TRBJ2-2; D is perhaps TRBD1 or TRBD2 (7 bases each). CDR3 length: 15 amino acids. Trimming pared 4 bases from V and 3 bases from J, leaving 13 bases between. Germline CDR1 is SGHRS and CDR2 is YFSETQ. CDR3 in DNA: TGCGCCAGCAGCATACAGGGGAGGGACACCGGGGAGCTGTTTTTT. This sequence encodes CASSIQGRDTGELFF. The variable domain in full, with the rest retrieved from reference TRBV5-1 and TRBJ2-2, is KAGVTQTPRYLIKTRGQQVTLSCSPISGHRSVSWYQQTPGQGLQFLFEYFSETQRNKGNFPGRFSGRQFSNSRSEMNVSTLELGDSALYLCASSIQGRDTGELFFGEGSRLTVL.

The CDR3 sequence: CSSGGGNNQPQHF. The CDR3 DNA sequence: TGCAGCTCCGGAGGGGGGAACAATCAGCCCCAGCATTTT. The chain has TRBV20-1 and TRBJ1-5; D may be TRBD1 (6 bases). The CDR3 spans 13 residues. Germline CDR1 is DFQATT and CDR2 is SNEGSKA (reference sequence).

This clonotype was found a few times. The CDR3 region is CASQIGTGRGYGYTF. CDR3 bases: TGTGCCAGCCAAATTGGGACAGGCCGGGGATATGGCTACACCTTC. The V call is TRBV3-1, the J call TRBJ1-2, with 8 bases that match TRBD1. J lost 5 bases, V lost 8 bases, and 13 bases had no gene match. The germline gives CDR1 LGHDT, CDR2 YNNKEL (reference sequence). CDR3 size: 15 residues.

This clonotype has just a few counts. CDR3 in amino acids: CASSFTGDSTEAFF. In DNA, the CDR3 is TGTGCCAGCAGTTTCACAGGGGATAGCACTGAAGCTTTCTTT. The J gene is TRBJ1-1, the V gene TRBV9; 7 nucleotides agree with TRBD1. The CDR3 runs to 14 residues. Germline V gene lookup returns CDR1 SGDLS and CDR2 YYNGEE. Germline trimming cut 5 bases from V and 4 bases from J; bases unmatched to any gene: 8.

The chain recombines TRBV20-1 with TRBJ1-2; D perhaps matches TRBD1 (6 bases). With 0 bases removed from V and 2 bases from J, the gap between germline ends came to 10 bases. The CDR3 has 14 residues. Germline CDR1 reads DFQATT; CDR2 reads SNEGSKA (reference sequence). The CDR3 DNA reads TGCAGTGCTAGAGAGCACGGGACAAACTATGGCTACACCTTC. This codes for CSAREHGTNYGYTF.

In its sample, this clonotype was seen many times. This sequence joins TRBV7-2 and TRBJ2-1, with 9 bases lining up with TRBD2. The germline CDR1 and CDR2 sequences are SGHTA and FQGNSA. V was pared by 0 bases and J by 9 bases, with 3 bases of the junction left unmatched. CDR3 length: 14 residues. The CDR3 reads CASSLAGLAGEQFF. The CDR3 DNA reads as TGTGCCAGCAGCTTAGCGGGACTAGCTGGTGAGCAGTTCTTC.

This clonotype has only a few counts. The CDR3 loop is CASSKRSGLGTSGRYNEQFF. CDR3 sequence (DNA): TGTGCCAGCAGCAAAAGATCGGGGCTGGGGACTAGCGGGAGATACAATGAGCAGTTCTTC. The chain couples TRBV21-1 to TRBJ2-1; no DNA check was done on the table's D call, TRBD2. TRBV21-1 is an annotated pseudogene. This CDR3 spans 20 amino acids.